Included here is one T cell receptor beta chain sequence, with context. The data were produced by immunoSEQ multiplex PCR, yet TCRdb's version contains in-frame clones alone and is incomplete. The sample includes around 73,000 clones, 85% to 90% seen only once; the top ten take roughly 0.5%. This sample was included in a study of OX40 agonist ivuxolimab in advanced cancers. This CDR3 region has 14 residues. CDR1 and CDR2 (germline): SGHNT, YYREEE (reference sequence). The V gene lost 0 bases and the J gene lost 4 bases, with 8 bases spanning the gap. The source was CD4+ or CD8+ T cells sorted from blood, collected in a trial of the OX40 agonist ivuxolimab. The TCR was taken from an adult with an advanced solid tumor such as melanoma, head and neck, liver or kidney cancer. The rearrangement uses TRBV5-4 and TRBJ1-5, with TRBD1 as a possible D gene (5 bases). CDR3 nucleotides: TGTGCCAGCAGCTTGGGGGGGTTGAATCAGCCCCAGCATTTT. This codes for CASSLGGLNQPQHF.